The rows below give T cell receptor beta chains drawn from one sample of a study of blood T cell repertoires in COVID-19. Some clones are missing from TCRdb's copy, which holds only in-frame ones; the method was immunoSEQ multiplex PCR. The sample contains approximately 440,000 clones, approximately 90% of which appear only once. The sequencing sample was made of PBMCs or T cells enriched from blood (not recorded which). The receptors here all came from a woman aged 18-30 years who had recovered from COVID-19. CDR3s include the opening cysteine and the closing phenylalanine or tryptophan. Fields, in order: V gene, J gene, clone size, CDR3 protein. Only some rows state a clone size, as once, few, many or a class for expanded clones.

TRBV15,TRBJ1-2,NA,CATSRDRTGPNYGYTF
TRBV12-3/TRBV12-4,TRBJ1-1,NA,CASSLKGETEAFF
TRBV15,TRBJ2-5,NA,CATSVRAGVEGTQYF
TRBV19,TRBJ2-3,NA,CASSIGEDTQYF
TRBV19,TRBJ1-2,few,CASSPQWVADYGYTF
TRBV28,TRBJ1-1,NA,CATTASREDSRTEAFF
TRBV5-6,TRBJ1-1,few,CASSFGVETEAFF
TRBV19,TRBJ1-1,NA,CASSPRGHTRTTEAFF
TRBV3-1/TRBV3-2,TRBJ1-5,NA,CASSRLGVDNQPQHF
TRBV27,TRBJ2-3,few,CASILPGGGTDTQYF
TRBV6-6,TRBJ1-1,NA,CASSFPGANTEAFF
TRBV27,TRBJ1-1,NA,CASSSTINTEAFF
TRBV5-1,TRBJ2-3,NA,CASSLKTATDTQYF
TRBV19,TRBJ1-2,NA,CASSFQGFGGYTF
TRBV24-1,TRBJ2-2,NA,CATSTSDKNTGELFF
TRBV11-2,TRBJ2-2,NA,CASSLNRGGTGELFF
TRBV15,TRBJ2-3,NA,CATSSTNPGLAYTQYF
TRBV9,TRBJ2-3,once,CASSVGGRYTDTQYF
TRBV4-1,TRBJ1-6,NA,CASSQGDSNSPLHF
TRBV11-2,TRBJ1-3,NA,CASSLGALLSGNTIYF
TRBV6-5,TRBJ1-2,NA,CASSAGGAPYGYTF
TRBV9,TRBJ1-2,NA,CASSVGQGDYGYTF
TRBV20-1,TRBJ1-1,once,CSASKGVNTEAFF
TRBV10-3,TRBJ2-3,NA,CAISVRGQGAKPDTQYF
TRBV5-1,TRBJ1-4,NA,CASSLRSEGNEKLFF
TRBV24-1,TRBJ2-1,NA,CATSDARSPGTYNEQFF
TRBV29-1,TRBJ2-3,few,CSARAGTGTDTQYF
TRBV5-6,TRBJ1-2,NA,CASSPAANYGYTF
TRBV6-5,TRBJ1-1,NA,CASSYSRTGGTEAFF
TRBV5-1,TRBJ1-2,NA,CASSLNAGNYGYTF
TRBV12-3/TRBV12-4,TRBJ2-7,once,CATSDSFSGEQYF
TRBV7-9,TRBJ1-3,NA,CASSLTSGNTIYF
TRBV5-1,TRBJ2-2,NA,CASSQRDFLTGELFF
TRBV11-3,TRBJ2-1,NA,CASSRGGAYNEQFF
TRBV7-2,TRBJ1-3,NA,CASSYSAGDTIYF
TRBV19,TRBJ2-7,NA,CASSRRGTGDEQYF
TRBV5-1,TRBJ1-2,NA,CASSLALNYGYTF
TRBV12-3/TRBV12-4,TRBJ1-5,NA,CASSLIGQPQHF
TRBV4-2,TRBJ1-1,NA,CASSPDTLYTEAFF
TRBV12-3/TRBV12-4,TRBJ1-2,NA,CASSPTVALGYTF
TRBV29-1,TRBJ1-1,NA,CSVGGDEAFF
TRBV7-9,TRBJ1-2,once,CASSLQDYGYTF
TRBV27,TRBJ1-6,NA,CASSEGGSYNSPLHF
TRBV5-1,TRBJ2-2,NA,CASSFGVRDGELFF
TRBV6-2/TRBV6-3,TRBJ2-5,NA,CASSYPLAGAQQETQYF
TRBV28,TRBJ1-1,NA,CASQTDRGDTEAFF
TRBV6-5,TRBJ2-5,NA,CASSYEGRGETQYF
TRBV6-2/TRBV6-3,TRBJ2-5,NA,CASSYFRGLAGKETQYF
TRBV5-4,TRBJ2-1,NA,CASSRIAGPNNEQFF
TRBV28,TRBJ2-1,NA,CASSSLAGVWQFF